This T cell receptor (beta chain) was profiled in a study of T cells in Graves' hyperthyroidism and ophthalmopathy. Diagnosis relied on clinical symptoms, serum thyroxine and TRAb, thyroid ultrasound and orbital computed tomography. There were TCR beta CDR3 regions amplified from RNA transcripts. With the HTBI primer set, the TCR CDR3 went through a first round of RT-PCR. TCRdb reprocessed the multiplex PCR reads with MiXCR, giving one entry per CDR3 protein. The data hold around 620,000 distinct CDR3 sequences, with roughly 15% observed a single time. Trimming cost V 0 bases and J 2 bases, with 8 bases left between them. This CDR3 has 14 residues. Germline V gives CDR1 SGHNT, CDR2 YYREEE (reference sequence).

The receptor comes from a woman aged 25 to 45 with Graves' hyperthyroidism. The sample was blood. V usage is TRBV5-4 and J usage is TRBJ2-5, with unresolved D. CDR3 bases: TGTGCCAGCAGCTTGGCCGCCAGTCAAGAGACCCAGTACTTC. Protein sequence: CASSLAASQETQYF.